This T cell receptor beta chain derives from a study of PD-1 blockade in classical Hodgkin lymphoma. Overall study findings and caveats: Baseline TCR diversity was reportedly lower in newly diagnosed patients than healthy donors. Exclusion applied to patients who initiated nivolumab less than 1 year following ASCT. By C4D1 there was a significant rise in CD4+ TCR diversity but not in CD8+ TCR diversity.

In this sample, this clone turned up a few times. Its antigen is currently unknown. The CDR3 runs to 14 residues. Unmatched junction bases numbered 10, after V lost 4 bases and J lost 11 bases. Germline V lookup: CDR1 SNHLY, CDR2 FYNNEI. The assay was immunoSEQ multiplex PCR, and TCRdb's table has in-frame clones only and misses some. The sample shows 30,000 to 40,000 clones, 76% of them seen only once. Relapses following autologous stem cell transplantation were seen in all patients, with brentuximab vedotin exposure varying. The patients, who had relapsed/refractory classical Hodgkin lymphoma, achieved best responses of complete response, partial response or progressive disease.

Sample: peripheral blood mononuclear cells (PBMCs), taken at baseline. The origin of this receptor is a human donor with classical Hodgkin lymphoma. The V call is TRBV2, the J call TRBJ1-5; 8 nucleotides agree with TRBD1. CDR3 sequence: CASSAGTGQRAQHF. The CDR3 DNA sequence: TGTGCCAGCAGTGCCGGGACAGGTCAGAGGGCCCAGCATTTT.